Below, 27 T cell receptor beta chains from the same sample are listed, as sequenced in a study of blood T cell repertoires in COVID-19. The assay was immunoSEQ multiplex PCR, and TCRdb's table has in-frame clones only and misses some. The profile shows some 42,000 clones, more than 65% of them singletons. Sequencing was done on a sample of peripheral blood. The receptors stem from an elderly man with acute or convalescent COVID-19.

The chain uses TRBV2 and TRBJ1-1; TRBD1 matches at 11 bases. Looked up from germline, CDR1 is SNHLY and CDR2 is FYNNEI. The CDR3 is made up of 14 amino acids. The junction had 3 bases not matched to a gene; V was cut back by 1 base and J by 8 bases. The CDR3 sequence: CASSEGTGGWEAFF. CDR3 nucleotides: TGTGCCAGCAGTGAAGGGACAGGGGGCTGGGAAGCTTTCTTT.

The chain has TRBV12-3 or TRBV12-4 and TRBJ1-1; no clear D. V lost 5 bases and J 3 bases, leaving 10 bases between the germline ends. The CDR3 has 13 amino acids. CDR3 DNA sequence: TGTGCCAGCAGTCCGAGCGCCTACACTGAAGCTTTCTTT. Protein product: CASSPSAYTEAFF.

The V and J genes are TRBV27 and TRBJ2-7, with 7 bases fitting TRBD1. J gave up 2 bases and V 5 bases, and 6 bases lay outside the gene matches. The CDR3 runs to 14 residues. CDR1 MNHEY and CDR2 SMNVEV come from the germline V gene (reference sequence). DNA of the CDR3: TGTGCCAGCAGTAACCCGGGACAGACCTACGAGCAGTACTTC. This encodes CASSNPGQTYEQYF.

This chain joins TRBV5-5 and TRBJ2-1; 10 bases are a match to TRBD2. The CDR3 consists of 13 residues. V was clipped by 3 bases and J by 9 bases; unmatched bases: 3. CDR1 is SGHKS, CDR2 YYEKEE, per germline (reference sequence). In nucleotides, the CDR3 is TGTGCCAGCAGCTCCCCTAGCGGGGGTGAGCAGTTCTTC. Amino acid sequence: CASSSPSGGEQFF.

V usage is TRBV10-3 and J usage is TRBJ2-3, with 8 bases identical to TRBD2. V was pared by 8 bases and J by 4 bases, with 5 bases of the junction left unmatched. The CDR3 consists of 13 residues. The germline gives CDR1 ENHRY, CDR2 SYGVKD. The CDR3 loop reads CAIRGGSPDTQYF. The CDR3, as DNA: TGTGCCATCCGGGGGGGTAGTCCAGATACGCAGTATTTT.

This chain uses TRBV4-2 with TRBJ2-2, with 12 bases fitting TRBD2. The CDR3 totals 18 residues. Per the germline V gene, CDR1 is LGHNA and CDR2 is YNFKEQ. Unmatched junction bases numbered 9, after V lost 4 bases and J lost 3 bases. CDR3 protein: CASSPTASGGADTGELFF. The CDR3 DNA follows: TGTGCCAGCAGCCCCACAGCTAGCGGGGGGGCCGACACCGGGGAGCTGTTTTTT.

Here the CDR3 reads CASTPGQDYEQYF. The CDR3 bases are TGTGCCAGCACCCCGGGACAGGACTACGAGCAGTACTTC. J is TRBJ2-7 and V is TRBV28; TRBD1 aligns across 8 bases. Trimming cost V 7 bases and J 3 bases; bases outside gene matches: 5. The CDR3 is 13 amino acids. CDR1 is MDHEN, CDR2 SYDVKM, per germline. Combining the CDR3 with reference TRBV28 and TRBJ2-7 gives the whole variable domain DVKVTQSSRYLVKRTGEKVFLECVQDMDHENMFWYRQDPGLGLRLIYFSYDVKMKEKGDIPEGYSVSREKKERFSLILESASTNQTSMYLCASTPGQDYEQYFGPGTRLTVT.

The genes are TRBV7-2 and TRBJ1-5; no reliable D call. This CDR3 comprises 12 residues. V lost 3 bases and J lost 7, with 7 bases in between. Germline-derived CDR1 and CDR2 are SGHTA and FQGNSA. The CDR3 DNA sequence: TGTGCCAGCAGCTTTCCGGGACAGCCCCAGCATTTT. Its translation is CASSFPGQPQHF. The full variable domain, its missing parts supplied by reference TRBV7-2 and TRBJ1-5, is GAGVSQSPSNKVTEKGKDVELRCDPISGHTALYWYRQSLGQGLEFLIYFQGNSAPDKSGLPSDRFSAERTGGSVSTLTIQRTQQEDSAVYLCASSFPGQPQHFGDGTRLSIL.

The chain links TRBV5-1 to TRBJ2-5, with D unclear. V was clipped by 4 bases and J by 5 bases, with 6 bases between them. The CDR3 loop spans 11 amino acids. Germline assignment: CDR1 SGHRS and CDR2 YFSETQ. The CDR3 DNA is TGCGCCAGCAGCCAGGCGGAGACCCAGTACTTC. This sequence encodes CASSQAETQYF.

V usage is TRBV4-2 and J usage is TRBJ1-4; TRBD1 matches 8 bases. Germline CDR1 reads LGHNA; CDR2 reads YNFKEQ. CDR3 length: 14 amino acids. J gave up 8 bases and V 4 bases, and 6 bases lay outside the gene matches. CDR3 amino acids: CASSPGQGEEKLFF. The CDR3 bases are TGTGCCAGCAGCCCCGGACAGGGTGAGGAAAAACTGTTTTTT.

V is TRBV6-5 and J is TRBJ1-4; 11 positions match TRBD1. The CDR3 loop spans 14 amino acids. The trim removed 6 bases at V and 6 bases at J, leaving 3 bases unmatched. Looked up from germline, CDR1 is MNHEY and CDR2 is SVGAGI. This CDR3 is CASSGQGAHEKLFF. CDR3 in DNA: TGTGCCAGCAGCGGACAGGGGGCGCATGAAAAACTGTTTTTT.

This chain joins TRBV11-2 and TRBJ2-2; 10 bases line up with TRBD1. Per germline, CDR1 SGHAT and CDR2 FQNNGV. This CDR3 has 19 amino acids. J gave up 3 bases and V 4 bases, and 14 bases lay outside the gene matches. This chain's CDR3 is CASSSNYAAGTGDTGELFF. CDR3 nucleotide sequence: TGTGCCAGCAGCTCAAACTACGCCGCCGGGACAGGGGACACCGGGGAGCTGTTTTTT.

V is TRBV3-1 (or the pseudogene TRBV3-2) and J is TRBJ2-3; 10 bases map to TRBD1. V dropped 4 bases and J dropped 7; count of bases not matched to a gene: 5. Germline-derived CDR1 and CDR2 are LGHDT and YNNKEL (reference sequence). The CDR3 has 14 residues. The CDR3 region is CASSRPGQGNTQYF. The DNA of the CDR3 is TGTGCCAGCAGCCGTCCGGGACAGGGGAATACGCAGTATTTT.

The rearrangement links TRBV29-1 to TRBJ2-3; 9 bases agree with TRBD2. This CDR3 spans 15 amino acids. Germline assignment: CDR1 SQVTM and CDR2 ANQGSEA. Trimming cost V 6 bases and J 4 bases; bases outside gene matches: 11. As DNA, the CDR3 is TGCAGCGTCGTAGGGAATAGCGGGAGCCCAGATACGCAGTATTTT. This translates into CSVVGNSGSPDTQYF.

This sequence joins TRBV6-1 and TRBJ2-2, with a tentative D call TRBD1 (5 bases). The ends were cut back, 2 bases at V and 8 bases at J, with 9 bases in the middle. CDR3 size: 13 residues. The germline V gene encodes CDR1 MNHNS and CDR2 SASEGT. CDR3 bases: TGTGCCAGCAGTGAACAGGGAATTGGGGAGCTGTTTTTT. Translating gives CASSEQGIGELFF.

The rearrangement links TRBV6-1 to TRBJ2-1; 7 bases are a match to TRBD2. CDR1 and CDR2 from the germline V gene are MNHNS and SASEGT. The CDR3 has 15 amino acids. With 1 base clipped from V and 4 bases from J, the junction kept 4 bases outside the gene matches. This CDR3 is CASSEGLAEYNEQFF. CDR3 bases: TGTGCCAGCAGTGAAGGGCTAGCGGAGTACAATGAGCAGTTCTTC.

This clone showed up just a few times. The chain recombines TRBV6-5 with TRBJ2-7, with D possibly TRBD1 on 6 matching bases. Trimming shortened V by 4 bases and J by 2 bases, and 15 bases separated the two germline ends. Germline V CDR1 and CDR2: MNHEY, SVGAGI. The CDR3 consists of 15 residues. CDR3 sequence (DNA): TGTGCCAGCAGTTTTTCCCCAGGGGAAACCTACGAGCAGTACTTC. It translates to CASSFSPGETYEQYF.

The chain links TRBV7-9 to TRBJ2-1, with a weak D call TRBD2 (6 bases). Trimming pared 4 bases from V and 9 bases from J, leaving 16 bases between. The CDR3 extends over 14 amino acids. Germline V gene lookup returns CDR1 SEHNR and CDR2 FQNEAQ (reference sequence). CDR3 loop: CASSSIREEGEQFF. The CDR3 DNA reads TGTGCCAGCAGCTCCATCAGGGAGGAGGGTGAGCAGTTCTTC.

The chain is built from TRBV11-2 and TRBJ2-1, with TRBD2 as a possible D gene (5 bases). The CDR3 has 17 residues. The ends were cut back, 0 bases at V and 9 bases at J, with 21 bases in the middle. The germline V gene has CDR1 SGHAT and CDR2 FQNNGV. Here the CDR3 DNA reads TGTGCCAGCAGCTTAGACTGGGGTCGGGAATATATTGGTGAGCAGTTCTTC. Its protein product is CASSLDWGREYIGEQFF.

This chain links TRBV11-2 with TRBJ2-7, with 10 bases that match TRBD1. From germline, CDR1 is SGHAT and CDR2 FQNNGV. This CDR3 region has 15 residues. V shed 8 bases, J shed 1 base, and the junction held 8 bases outside the gene matches. CDR3 sequence (DNA): TGTGCCAGCGGCCCAGGACAGGGGGGATCCTACGAGCAGTACTTC. Its translation: CASGPGQGGSYEQYF.

The chain couples TRBV9 to TRBJ2-3; D is ambiguous. The V end lost 0 bases, the J end lost 0 bases, and 11 bases lay between the germline ends. The CDR3 loop spans 16 amino acids. CDR1 and CDR2 from the germline V gene are SGDLS and YYNGEE. CDR3 sequence (DNA): TGTGCCAGCAGCGTAGAGTGGCGGCTTAGCACAGATACGCAGTATTTT. Translation gives CASSVEWRLSTDTQYF.

V usage is TRBV20-1 and J usage is TRBJ2-1; 9 bases map to TRBD2. Germline trimming cut 3 bases from V and 6 bases from J; bases unmatched to any gene: 9. From germline, CDR1 is DFQATT and CDR2 SNEGSKA (reference sequence). The CDR3 covers 15 residues. This chain's CDR3 is CSASPWGAGGNEQFF. CDR3 DNA: TGCAGTGCTAGTCCCTGGGGAGCGGGGGGCAATGAGCAGTTCTTC.

In this sample, this clone turned up a few times. This chain joins TRBV19 and TRBJ1-6; possibly TRBD1 for D (5 bases). Germline CDR1 is LNHDA and CDR2 is SQIVND (reference sequence). V lost 5 bases and J 6 bases, leaving 11 bases between the germline ends. The CDR3 runs 14 residues. The CDR3 nucleotides read TGTGCCAGTAGTTTGACTAGGGGTAATTCACCCCTCCACTTT. Protein product: CASSLTRGNSPLHF.

This clone was seen just once. This chain joins TRBV7-9 and TRBJ2-5, with a tentative D call TRBD1 (6 bases). This CDR3 is 14 amino acids long. Germline loops: CDR1 SEHNR, CDR2 FQNEAQ (reference sequence). V lost 2 bases and J lost 0, with 7 bases in between. CDR3 loop: CASSLRQDQETQYF. Here the CDR3 DNA reads TGTGCCAGCAGCTTACGACAGGACCAAGAGACCCAGTACTTC.

This chain connects TRBV6-5 to TRBJ1-4; TRBD1 aligns across 9 bases. Germline CDR1 reads MNHEY; CDR2 reads SVGAGI. V was pared by 4 bases and J by 11 bases, with 11 bases of the junction left unmatched. This CDR3 spans 15 amino acids. CDR3 amino acids: CASSSQIPGQGKLFF. The CDR3 coding sequence is TGTGCCAGCAGTTCTCAGATCCCGGGACAGGGCAAACTGTTTTTT.

The V and J genes are TRBV10-3 and TRBJ2-3, with TRBD1 as a possible D gene (6 bases). The CDR3 is 14 residues long. V was cut by 4 bases and J by 6 bases, with 14 bases left in between. CDR1 ENHRY and CDR2 SYGVKD come from the germline V gene. The CDR3, as DNA: TGTGCCATCAGTGTTGGCAGGGGAGTCGATACGCAGTATTTT. This sequence encodes CAISVGRGVDTQYF.

This clone was observed a handful of times. This chain uses TRBV6-5 with TRBJ2-6; weak D call: TRBD1 (6 bases). The CDR3 is made up of 15 amino acids. V was clipped by 6 bases and J by 0 bases, with 9 bases between them. Per germline, CDR1 MNHEY and CDR2 SVGAGI. The DNA for the CDR3 is TGTGCCAGCAGCCTACAGGGCTCTGGGGCCAACGTCCTGACTTTC. This codes for CASSLQGSGANVLTF.